This is a list of T cell receptor beta chains from one sample in a study of blood T cell repertoires in COVID-19. Libraries were prepared by immunoSEQ multiplex PCR; TCRdb keeps only in-frame clonotypes and omits some of them. The table includes under 450,000 clones, under 85% detected once. The sample consisted of PBMCs or T cells enriched from blood (not recorded which). The receptors come from a woman between 50 and 59 years old who had recovered from COVID-19. CDR3s include the opening cysteine and the closing phenylalanine or tryptophan. D genes are given only for firm matches. For some rows the clone size is stated as once, few or many, or as a class when expanded; others skip it.

V: TRBV5-1
J: TRBJ2-1
D: -
size: -
DNA: TGCGCCAGCAGCTTGGGGCGCGGGGGCGGAGGAATCGATGAGCAGTTCTTC
CDR3: CASSLGRGGGGIDEQFF

V: TRBV7-2
J: TRBJ2-7
D: TRBD1
size: -
DNA: TGTGCCAGCAGCTTAGCTCCAAGGACAGGGGGCGCGGGGGAGCAGTACTTC
CDR3: CASSLAPRTGGAGEQYF

V: TRBV14
J: TRBJ2-7
D: -
size: -
DNA: TGTGCCAGCAGCCAAGATCCGAGAGGTCCCTACGAGCAGTACTTC
CDR3: CASSQDPRGPYEQYF

V: TRBV2
J: TRBJ1-2
D: -
size: -
DNA: TGTGCCAGCAGTGCCTCCGGGGAAAGCGGTCTCTATGGCTACACCTTC
CDR3: CASSASGESGLYGYTF

V: TRBV7-3
J: TRBJ2-3
D: -
size: -
DNA: TGTGCCAGCAGCTTAATGTCCCACACAGATACGCAGTATTTT
CDR3: CASSLMSHTDTQYF

V: TRBV7-6
J: TRBJ1-4
D: -
size: -
DNA: TGTGCCAGCAGCTTAGGGCGCGGGGACGGACTAAATGAAAAACTGTTTTTT
CDR3: CASSLGRGDGLNEKLFF

V: TRBV4-2
J: TRBJ1-4
D: TRBD1
size: -
DNA: TGTGCCAGCAGCCAGCACACGGGACAGCGGGAAAAACTGTTTTTT
CDR3: CASSQHTGQREKLFF

V: TRBV2
J: TRBJ1-2
D: TRBD1
size: few
DNA: TGTGCCAGCCTCGGACAGGGGGGGCTATGGGGCTACACCTTC
CDR3: CASLGQGGLWGYTF

V: TRBV27
J: TRBJ1-1
D: -
size: -
DNA: TGTGCCAGCAGTTTAAGGACAATGAACACTGAAGCTTTCTTT
CDR3: CASSLRTMNTEAFF

V: TRBV3-1/TRBV3-2
J: TRBJ2-7
D: TRBD2
size: -
DNA: TGTGCCAGCAGCCAGACTGTAGCGGGGCCCTACGAGCAGTACTTC
CDR3: CASSQTVAGPYEQYF

V: TRBV6-2/TRBV6-3
J: TRBJ1-2
D: -
size: -
DNA: TGTGCCAGCACCCCAATGGGGGGAGGTGGCTACACCTTC
CDR3: CASTPMGGGGYTF

V: TRBV13
J: TRBJ1-2
D: TRBD1
size: few
DNA: TGTGCCAGCAGCTTATCGCCCCGGGACAGGGAAGGCTACACCTTC
CDR3: CASSLSPRDREGYTF

V: TRBV7-9
J: TRBJ2-6
D: -
size: -
DNA: TGTGCCAGCGGCTACGGAGAGGGGGCCAACGTCCTGACTTTC
CDR3: CASGYGEGANVLTF

V: TRBV19
J: TRBJ1-5
D: TRBD1
size: -
DNA: TGTGCCAGTTACCCGGGACAGGCTAGCAATCAGCCCCAGCATTTT
CDR3: CASYPGQASNQPQHF

V: TRBV5-5
J: TRBJ2-5
D: -
size: once
DNA: TGTGCCAGCAGCTATCAGTCGCCCGGGGGTACCCAGTACTTC
CDR3: CASSYQSPGGTQYF

V: TRBV7-2
J: TRBJ1-5
D: -
size: once
DNA: TGTGCCAGCAGCCAGGCCGGTTCGAGCAATCAGCCCCAGCATTTT
CDR3: CASSQAGSSNQPQHF

V: TRBV7-9
J: TRBJ1-6
D: TRBD1
size: -
DNA: TGTGCCAGCAGCATTCCGGACAGGGGTTCACCCCTCCACTTT
CDR3: CASSIPDRGSPLHF

V: TRBV20-1
J: TRBJ2-2
D: -
size: -
DNA: TGCAGTGCTAGTGGGACTAACACCGGGGAGCTGTTTTTT
CDR3: CSASGTNTGELFF

V: TRBV9
J: TRBJ1-2
D: -
size: -
DNA: TGTGCCAGCAGCGTAGGGCAGGGGATTCCCTATGGCTACACCTTC
CDR3: CASSVGQGIPYGYTF

V: TRBV4-2
J: TRBJ1-2
D: -
size: -
DNA: TGTGCCAGCAGCCCGGGGGGGCAACATGGCTACACCTTC
CDR3: CASSPGGQHGYTF

V: TRBV6-2/TRBV6-3
J: TRBJ2-7
D: TRBD1
size: -
DNA: TGTGCCAGCAGTTACAGTCCCGGGACAGGGGTCGAGCAGTACTTC
CDR3: CASSYSPGTGVEQYF

V: TRBV6-2/TRBV6-3
J: TRBJ2-2
D: -
size: -
DNA: TGTGCCAGCAGCAAAATTAGACGGGAGTTCGGGGAGCTGTTTTTT
CDR3: CASSKIRREFGELFF

V: TRBV5-1
J: TRBJ2-1
D: -
size: -
DNA: TGCGCCAGCAGCTTCTCTGGGGGCCAGGGCTACAATGAGCAGTTCTTC
CDR3: CASSFSGGQGYNEQFF

V: TRBV5-8
J: TRBJ1-1
D: TRBD1
size: -
DNA: TGTGCCAGCAGAGTCGGGACAGGGTTCACTGAAGCTTTCTTT
CDR3: CASRVGTGFTEAFF

V: TRBV6-2/TRBV6-3
J: TRBJ2-7
D: -
size: -
DNA: TGTGCCAGCAGCGCCAGCGGACGCTCCTACGAGCAGTACTTC
CDR3: CASSASGRSYEQYF

V: TRBV5-4
J: TRBJ1-1
D: -
size: -
DNA: TGTGCCAGCAGCTTTTCTCCACTCCTGAACACTGAAGCTTTCTTT
CDR3: CASSFSPLLNTEAFF

V: TRBV9
J: TRBJ1-6
D: TRBD1
size: -
DNA: TGTGCCAGCAGCTCCAAGACAGGGAGGAATTCACCCCTCCACTTT
CDR3: CASSSKTGRNSPLHF

V: TRBV30
J: TRBJ1-1
D: -
size: -
DNA: TGTGCCTGGAGTCCGATCGATGCGGGATGGACTGAAGCTTTCTTT
CDR3: CAWSPIDAGWTEAFF

V: TRBV6-2/TRBV6-3
J: TRBJ2-6
D: -
size: -
DNA: TGTGCCAGCAGTTACACTCACTCTGGGGCCAACGTCCTGACTTTC
CDR3: CASSYTHSGANVLTF

V: TRBV9
J: TRBJ1-6
D: -
size: -
DNA: TGTGCCAGCAGCTTTAGGAGGGGGGGTTCACCCCTCCACTTT
CDR3: CASSFRRGGSPLHF